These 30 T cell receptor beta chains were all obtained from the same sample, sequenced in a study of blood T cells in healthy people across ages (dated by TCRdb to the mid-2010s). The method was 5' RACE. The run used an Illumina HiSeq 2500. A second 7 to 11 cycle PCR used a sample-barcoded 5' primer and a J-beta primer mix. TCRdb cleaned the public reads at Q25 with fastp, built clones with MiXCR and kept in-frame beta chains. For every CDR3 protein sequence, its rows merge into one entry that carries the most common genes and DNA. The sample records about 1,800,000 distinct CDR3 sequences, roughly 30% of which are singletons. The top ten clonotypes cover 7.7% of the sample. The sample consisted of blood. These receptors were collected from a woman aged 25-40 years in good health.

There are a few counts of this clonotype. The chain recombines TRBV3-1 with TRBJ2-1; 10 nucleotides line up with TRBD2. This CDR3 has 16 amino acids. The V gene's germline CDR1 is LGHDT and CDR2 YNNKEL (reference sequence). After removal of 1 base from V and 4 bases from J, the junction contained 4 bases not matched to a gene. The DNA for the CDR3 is TGTGCCAGCAGCCAAGCAAGCGGGGGGGCTTACAATGAGCAGTTCTTC. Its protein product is CASSQASGGAYNEQFF.

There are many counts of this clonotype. The CDR3 DNA sequence: TGTGCCAGCAGCCCCCGGGACTCTGGGGCCAACGTCCTGACTTTC. This gives the protein CASSPRDSGANVLTF. The gene calls are TRBV7-2 and TRBJ2-6; perhaps TRBD2 as D (5 bases). CDR3 length equals 15 residues. V shed 5 bases and J shed 0 bases, with 8 bases lying between them. CDR1 SGHTA and CDR2 FQGNSA come from the germline V gene. The whole variable domain, remainder taken from reference TRBV7-2 and TRBJ2-6, is GAGVSQSPSNKVTEKGKDVELRCDPISGHTALYWYRQSLGQGLEFLIYFQGNSAPDKSGLPSDRFSAERTGGSVSTLTIQRTQQEDSAVYLCASSPRDSGANVLTFGAGSRLTVL.

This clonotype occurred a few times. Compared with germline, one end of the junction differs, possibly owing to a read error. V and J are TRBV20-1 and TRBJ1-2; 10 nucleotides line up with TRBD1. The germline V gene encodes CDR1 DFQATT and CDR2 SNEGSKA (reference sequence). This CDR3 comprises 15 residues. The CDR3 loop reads CSASSGQGPDYGCTF. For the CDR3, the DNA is TGCAGTGCTAGCTCGGGACAGGGGCCCGACTATGGCTGCACCTTC.

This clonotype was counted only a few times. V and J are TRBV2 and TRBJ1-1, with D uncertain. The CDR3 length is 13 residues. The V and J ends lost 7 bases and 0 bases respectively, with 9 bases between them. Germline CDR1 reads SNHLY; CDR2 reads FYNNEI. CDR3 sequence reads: CASILTMNTEAFF. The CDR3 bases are TGTGCCAGCATTCTAACCATGAACACTGAAGCTTTCTTT.

As DNA, the CDR3 is TGTGCCAGCAGCCCACAGGGATTCAATGAGCAGTTCTTC. Protein: CASSPQGFNEQFF. The V and J genes are TRBV7-2 and TRBJ2-1; D possibly corresponds to TRBD1 (6 bases). Germline V gives CDR1 SGHTA, CDR2 FQGNSA. Trimming took 5 bases from V and 6 from J, leaving 11 bases between them. This CDR3 contains 13 residues.

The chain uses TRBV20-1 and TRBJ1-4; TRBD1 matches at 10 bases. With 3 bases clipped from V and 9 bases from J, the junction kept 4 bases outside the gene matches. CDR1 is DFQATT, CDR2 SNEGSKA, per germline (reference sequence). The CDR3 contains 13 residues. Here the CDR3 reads CSARRDRGKKLFF. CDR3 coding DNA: TGCAGTGCTAGGAGGGACAGGGGAAAAAAACTGTTTTTT.

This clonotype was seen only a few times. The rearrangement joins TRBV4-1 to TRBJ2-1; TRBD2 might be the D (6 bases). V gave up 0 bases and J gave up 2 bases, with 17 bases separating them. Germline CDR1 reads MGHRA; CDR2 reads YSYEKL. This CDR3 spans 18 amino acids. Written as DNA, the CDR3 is TGCGCCAGCAGCCAAGATGATCGGGAGAGAACGACCTACAATGAGCAGTTCTTC. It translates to CASSQDDRERTTYNEQFF.

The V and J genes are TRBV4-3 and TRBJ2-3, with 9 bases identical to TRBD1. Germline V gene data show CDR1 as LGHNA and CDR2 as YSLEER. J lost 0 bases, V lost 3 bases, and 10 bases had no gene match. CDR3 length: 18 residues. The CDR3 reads CASSQSAGTGRSTDTQYF. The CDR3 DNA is TGCGCCAGCAGCCAGAGCGCCGGGACAGGGAGAAGCACAGATACGCAGTATTTT.

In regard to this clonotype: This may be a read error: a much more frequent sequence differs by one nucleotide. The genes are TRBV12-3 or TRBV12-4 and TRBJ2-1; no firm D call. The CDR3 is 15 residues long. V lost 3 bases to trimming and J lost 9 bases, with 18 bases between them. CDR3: CASSLIDPGFREQFF. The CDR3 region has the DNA TGTGCCAGCAGTTTGATAGACCCAGGATTCCGTGAGCAGTTCTTC.

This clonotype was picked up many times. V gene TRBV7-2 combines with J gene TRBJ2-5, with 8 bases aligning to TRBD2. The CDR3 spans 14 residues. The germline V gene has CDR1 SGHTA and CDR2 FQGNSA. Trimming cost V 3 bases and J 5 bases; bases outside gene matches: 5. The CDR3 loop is CASSLGTRGETQYF. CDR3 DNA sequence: TGTGCCAGCAGCTTGGGGACTAGGGGCGAGACCCAGTACTTC.

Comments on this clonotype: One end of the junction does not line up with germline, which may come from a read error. The CDR3 sequence is CASSFSGGGTQETQYF. The CDR3, as DNA: TGTGCCAGCAGCTTTAGCGGTGGCGGAACACAAGAAACCCAGTACTTC. This chain connects TRBV7-9 to TRBJ2-5, with D maybe TRBD2 (6 bases). The V gene's germline CDR1 is SEHNR and CDR2 FQNEAQ (reference sequence). This CDR3 region has 16 residues.

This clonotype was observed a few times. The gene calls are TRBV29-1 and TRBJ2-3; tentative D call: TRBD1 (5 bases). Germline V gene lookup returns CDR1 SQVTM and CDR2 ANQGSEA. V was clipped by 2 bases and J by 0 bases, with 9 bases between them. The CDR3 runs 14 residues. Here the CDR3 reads CSVEYRMSTDTQYF. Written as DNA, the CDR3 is TGCAGCGTTGAATACAGGATGAGCACAGATACGCAGTATTTT.

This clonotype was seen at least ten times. CDR3 loop: CSVEWDGNLANYGYTF. In DNA form, the CDR3 reads TGCAGCGTTGAATGGGACGGTAACTTAGCTAACTATGGCTACACCTTC. The J gene is TRBJ1-2, the V gene TRBV29-1; a weak D match, TRBD1 (5 bases). CDR3 length equals 16 residues. V lost 2 bases and J lost 0, with 16 bases in between. From germline, CDR1 is SQVTM and CDR2 ANQGSEA.

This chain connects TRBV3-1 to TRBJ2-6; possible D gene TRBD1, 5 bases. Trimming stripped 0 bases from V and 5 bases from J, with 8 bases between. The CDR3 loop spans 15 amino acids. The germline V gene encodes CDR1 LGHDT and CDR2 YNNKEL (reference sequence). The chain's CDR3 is CASSQDRDRANVLTF. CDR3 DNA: TGTGCCAGCAGCCAAGACAGGGATCGGGCCAACGTCCTGACTTTC.

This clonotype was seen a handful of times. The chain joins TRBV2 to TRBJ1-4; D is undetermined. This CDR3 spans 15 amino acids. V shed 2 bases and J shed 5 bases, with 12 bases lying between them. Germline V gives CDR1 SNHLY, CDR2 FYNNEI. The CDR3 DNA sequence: TGTGCCAGCAGTGAATTAGGACGGAGAAATGAAAAACTGTTTTTT. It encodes CASSELGRRNEKLFF. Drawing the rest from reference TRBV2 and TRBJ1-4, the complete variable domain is EPEVTQTPSHQVTQMGQEVILRCVPISNHLYFYWYRQILGQKVEFLVSFYNNEISEKSEIFDDQFSVERPDGSNFTLKIRSTKLEDSAMYFCASSELGRRNEKLFFGSGTQLSVL.

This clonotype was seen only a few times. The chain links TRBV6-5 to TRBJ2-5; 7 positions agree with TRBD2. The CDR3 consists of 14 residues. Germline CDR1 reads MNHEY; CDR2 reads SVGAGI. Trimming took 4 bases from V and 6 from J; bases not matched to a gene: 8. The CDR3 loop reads CASSSSGLIKTQYF. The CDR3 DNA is TGTGCCAGCAGTTCATCGGGACTAATAAAGACCCAGTACTTC.

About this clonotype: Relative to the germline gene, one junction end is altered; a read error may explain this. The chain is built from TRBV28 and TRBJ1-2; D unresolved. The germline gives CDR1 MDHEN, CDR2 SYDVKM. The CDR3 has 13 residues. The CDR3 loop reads CASRSEDSYDYTF. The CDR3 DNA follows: TGTGCCAGCAGATCCGAAGACTCCTATGACTACACCTTC.

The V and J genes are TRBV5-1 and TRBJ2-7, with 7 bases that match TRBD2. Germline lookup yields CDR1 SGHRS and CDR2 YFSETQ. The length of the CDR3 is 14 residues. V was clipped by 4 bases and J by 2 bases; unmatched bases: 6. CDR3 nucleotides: TGCGCCAGCAGCGCAGCGGGAACCACCTACGAGCAGTACTTC. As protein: CASSAAGTTYEQYF.

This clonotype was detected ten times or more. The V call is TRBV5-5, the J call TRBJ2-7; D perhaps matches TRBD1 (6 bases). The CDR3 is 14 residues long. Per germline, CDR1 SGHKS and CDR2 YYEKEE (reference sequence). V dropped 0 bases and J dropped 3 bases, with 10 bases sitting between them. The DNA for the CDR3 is TGTGCCAGCAGCTTGGGACAGGTGTTCTACGAGCAGTACTTC. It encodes CASSLGQVFYEQYF. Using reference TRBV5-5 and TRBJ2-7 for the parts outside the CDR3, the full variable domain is DAGVTQSPTHLIKTRGQQVTLRCSPISGHKSVSWYQQVLGQGPQFIFQYYEKEERGRGNFPDRFSARQFPNYSSELNVNALLLGDSALYLCASSLGQVFYEQYFGPGTRLTVT.

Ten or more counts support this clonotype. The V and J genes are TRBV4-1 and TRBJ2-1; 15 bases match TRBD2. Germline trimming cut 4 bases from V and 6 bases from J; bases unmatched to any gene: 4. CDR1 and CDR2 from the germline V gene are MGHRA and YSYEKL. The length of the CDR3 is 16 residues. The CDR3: CASSLRTSGGGNEQFF. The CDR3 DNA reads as TGCGCCAGCAGCCTACGGACTAGCGGGGGGGGCAATGAGCAGTTCTTC.

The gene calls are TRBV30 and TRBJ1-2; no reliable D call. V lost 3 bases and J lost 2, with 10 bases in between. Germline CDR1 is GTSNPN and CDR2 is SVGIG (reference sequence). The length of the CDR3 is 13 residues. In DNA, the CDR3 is TGTGCCTGGAGAAGTAACAGAAACTATGGCTACACCTTC. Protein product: CAWRSNRNYGYTF.

CDR3 protein: CASQGEGVEQYF. CDR3 coding DNA: TGTGCCTCTCAGGGCGAAGGAGTCGAGCAGTACTTC. The chain is built from TRBV2 and TRBJ2-7, with D perhaps TRBD1 (5 bases). The V gene lost 11 bases and the J gene lost 6 bases, with 17 bases spanning the gap. The CDR3 has 12 residues. Germline assignment: CDR1 SNHLY and CDR2 FYNNEI.

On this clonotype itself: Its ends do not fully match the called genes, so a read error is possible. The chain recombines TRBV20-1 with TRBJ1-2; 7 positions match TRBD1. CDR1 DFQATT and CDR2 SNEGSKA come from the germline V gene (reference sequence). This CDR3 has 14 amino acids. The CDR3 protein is CCANGDRESYGYTF. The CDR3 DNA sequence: TGCTGTGCTAACGGCGACAGGGAATCGTATGGCTACACCTTC.

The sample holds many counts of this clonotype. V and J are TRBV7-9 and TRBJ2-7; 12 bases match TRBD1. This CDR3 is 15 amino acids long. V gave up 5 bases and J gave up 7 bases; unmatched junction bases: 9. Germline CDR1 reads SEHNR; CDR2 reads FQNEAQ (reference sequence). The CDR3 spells CASSPSGQGAREQYF. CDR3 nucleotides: TGTGCCAGCAGCCCTTCGGGACAGGGGGCTCGTGAGCAGTACTTC.

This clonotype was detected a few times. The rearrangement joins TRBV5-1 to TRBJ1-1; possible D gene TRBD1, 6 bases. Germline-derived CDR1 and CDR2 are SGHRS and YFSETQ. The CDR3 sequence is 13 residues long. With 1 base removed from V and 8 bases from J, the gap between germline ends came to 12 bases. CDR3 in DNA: TGCGCCAGCAGCTTGTCAGGACAGTTCGAAGCTTTCTTT. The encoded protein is CASSLSGQFEAFF.

The chain's CDR3 is CASSQVTGGRETQYF. The CDR3 coding sequence is TGTGCCAGCAGCCAAGTAACAGGGGGCCGAGAGACCCAGTACTTC. The V gene is TRBV3-1, the J gene TRBJ2-5, with 9 bases matching TRBD1. The CDR3 runs 15 residues. The J segment lost 4 bases and the V segment lost 1 base, leaving 4 bases of the junction unmatched. Germline-derived CDR1 and CDR2 are LGHDT and YNNKEL (reference sequence).

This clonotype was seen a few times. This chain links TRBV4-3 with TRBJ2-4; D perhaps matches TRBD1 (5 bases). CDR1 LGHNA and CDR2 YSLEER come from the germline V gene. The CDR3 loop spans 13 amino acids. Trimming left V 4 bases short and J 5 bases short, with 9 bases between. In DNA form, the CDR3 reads TGCGCCAGCAGCCGGGGCCGCGAAAACATTCAGTACTTC. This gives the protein CASSRGRENIQYF.

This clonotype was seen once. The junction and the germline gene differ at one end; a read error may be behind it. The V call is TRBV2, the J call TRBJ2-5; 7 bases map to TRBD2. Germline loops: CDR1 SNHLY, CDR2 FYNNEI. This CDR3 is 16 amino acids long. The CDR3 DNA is TGTGCCAGCAGAGAAGGGCGAGCGGGGAAACAAGAGACCCAGTACTTC. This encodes CASREGRAGKQETQYF.

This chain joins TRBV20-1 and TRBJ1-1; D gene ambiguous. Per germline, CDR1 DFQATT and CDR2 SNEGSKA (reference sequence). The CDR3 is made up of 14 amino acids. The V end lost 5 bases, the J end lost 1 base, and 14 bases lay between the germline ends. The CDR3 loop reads CSAELGGSNTEAFF. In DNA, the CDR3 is TGCAGTGCTGAATTGGGAGGATCGAACACTGAAGCTTTCTTT.

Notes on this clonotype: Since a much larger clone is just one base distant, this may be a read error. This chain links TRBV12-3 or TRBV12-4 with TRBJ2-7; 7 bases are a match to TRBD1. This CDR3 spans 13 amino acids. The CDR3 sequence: CASGLRQGHEQYF. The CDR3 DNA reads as TGTGCCAGCGGTTTGAGACAGGGCCACGAGCAGTACTTC.